This T cell receptor beta chain was found in a study of patients and donors after allogeneic stem cell transplantation. In germline, CDR1 is SGHVS, CDR2 FNYEAQ. CDR3 length equals 18 residues. V was pared by 1 base and J by 8 bases, with 15 bases of the junction left unmatched. TCRdb reprocessed the RT-PCR reads via MiXCR and lists one record per CDR3 protein. The data show some 960,000 distinct CDR3 sequences, approximately 18% seen once. This clonotype was obtained from a human donor who was either an allogeneic HSCT recipient or a stem cell or donor lymphocyte infusion donor (not recorded which). It is not recorded whose cells these are; they may come from a transplant donor. Sequenced sample: blood, either unsorted or a sorted T cell fraction (not recorded which). The V call is TRBV7-6, the J call TRBJ1-4, with 8 bases identical to TRBD1. The CDR3 region has the DNA TGTGCCAGCAGCTTAGGACTAGTGGTCGGGTCAGGGGGCGAAAAACTGTTTTTT. Its translation: CASSLGLVVGSGGEKLFF.